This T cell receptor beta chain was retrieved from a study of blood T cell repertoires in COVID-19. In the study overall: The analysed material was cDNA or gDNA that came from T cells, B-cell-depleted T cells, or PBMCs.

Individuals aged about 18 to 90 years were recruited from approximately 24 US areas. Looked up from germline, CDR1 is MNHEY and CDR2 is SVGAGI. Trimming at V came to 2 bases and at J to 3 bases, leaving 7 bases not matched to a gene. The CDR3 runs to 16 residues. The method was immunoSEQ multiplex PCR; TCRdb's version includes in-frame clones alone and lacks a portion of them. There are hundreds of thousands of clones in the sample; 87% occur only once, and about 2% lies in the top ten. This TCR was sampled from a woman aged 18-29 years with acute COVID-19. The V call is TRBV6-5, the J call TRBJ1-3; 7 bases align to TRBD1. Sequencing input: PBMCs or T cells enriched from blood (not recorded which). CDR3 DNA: TGTGCCAGCAGTTACAGAGGGGGCATACGTGGAAACACCATATATTTT. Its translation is CASSYRGGIRGNTIYF.